A selection of T cell receptor beta chains follows, all from one sample in a study of STAT5B mutations in CD4+ large granular lymphocyte leukemia. Assay: immunoSEQ multiplex PCR; the TCRdb copy retains only in-frame clones and omits some. The sample includes 8,100 or so clones, 76% of them seen just once. The source material was PBMCs. The receptors shown here come from an older woman with CD4+ T-cell large granular lymphocyte leukemia. Each CDR3 is given with its conserved first and last residue. Each record gives: CDR3 length, V gene, J gene, D gene, CDR3 protein. D genes are given only for firm matches.

cdr3_length: 14
v_call: TRBV7-9
j_call: TRBJ2-7
d_call: TRBD1
cdr3_aa: CASSLEGQGKKQYF

cdr3_length: 16
v_call: TRBV19
j_call: TRBJ1-5
d_call: -
cdr3_aa: CASTPGPKRSNQPQHF

cdr3_length: 15
v_call: TRBV29-1
j_call: TRBJ2-1
d_call: -
cdr3_aa: CSVPQARILYNEQFF

cdr3_length: 16
v_call: TRBV18
j_call: TRBJ2-6
d_call: -
cdr3_aa: CASSPGDHTGANVLTF

cdr3_length: 18
v_call: TRBV9
j_call: TRBJ2-1
d_call: -
cdr3_aa: CASSVVAMGGGAENEQFF

cdr3_length: 12
v_call: TRBV29-1
j_call: TRBJ1-1
d_call: -
cdr3_aa: CSVDSFNTEAFF

cdr3_length: 11
v_call: TRBV7-9
j_call: TRBJ1-1
d_call: -
cdr3_aa: CASSLDTEAFF

cdr3_length: 12
v_call: TRBV5-6
j_call: TRBJ2-7
d_call: -
cdr3_aa: CASSFSTYEQYF

cdr3_length: 16
v_call: TRBV6-5
j_call: TRBJ1-1
d_call: -
cdr3_aa: CASSYGPIEWNTEAFF

cdr3_length: 16
v_call: TRBV4-3
j_call: TRBJ2-7
d_call: -
cdr3_aa: CASSPTLPSGAYEQYF

cdr3_length: 15
v_call: TRBV6-6
j_call: TRBJ2-1
d_call: -
cdr3_aa: CASSYMDSSYNEQFF

cdr3_length: 13
v_call: TRBV2
j_call: TRBJ1-6
d_call: -
cdr3_aa: CASNRLKNSPLHF

cdr3_length: 12
v_call: TRBV4-3
j_call: TRBJ2-1
d_call: -
cdr3_aa: CASSQDRNEQFF

cdr3_length: 15
v_call: TRBV28
j_call: TRBJ2-4
d_call: -
cdr3_aa: CASTPLTAAKNIQYF